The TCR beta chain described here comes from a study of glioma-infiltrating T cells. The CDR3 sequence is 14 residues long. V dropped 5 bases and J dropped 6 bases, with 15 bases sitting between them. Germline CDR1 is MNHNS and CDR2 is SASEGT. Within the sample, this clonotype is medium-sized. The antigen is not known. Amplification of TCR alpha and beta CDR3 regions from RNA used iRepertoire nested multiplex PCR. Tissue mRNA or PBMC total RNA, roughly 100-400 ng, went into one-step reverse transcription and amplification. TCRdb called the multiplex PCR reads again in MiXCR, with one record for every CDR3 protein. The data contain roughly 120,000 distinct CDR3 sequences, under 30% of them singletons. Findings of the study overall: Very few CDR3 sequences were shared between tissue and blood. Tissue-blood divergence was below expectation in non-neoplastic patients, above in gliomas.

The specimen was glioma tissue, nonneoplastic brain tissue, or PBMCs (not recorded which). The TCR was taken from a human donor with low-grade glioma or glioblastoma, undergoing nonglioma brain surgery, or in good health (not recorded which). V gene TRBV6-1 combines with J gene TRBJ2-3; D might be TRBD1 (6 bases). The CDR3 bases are TGTGCCAGCAGTAAGGGGGATGTTGTGGATACGCAGTATTTT. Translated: CASSKGDVVDTQYF.